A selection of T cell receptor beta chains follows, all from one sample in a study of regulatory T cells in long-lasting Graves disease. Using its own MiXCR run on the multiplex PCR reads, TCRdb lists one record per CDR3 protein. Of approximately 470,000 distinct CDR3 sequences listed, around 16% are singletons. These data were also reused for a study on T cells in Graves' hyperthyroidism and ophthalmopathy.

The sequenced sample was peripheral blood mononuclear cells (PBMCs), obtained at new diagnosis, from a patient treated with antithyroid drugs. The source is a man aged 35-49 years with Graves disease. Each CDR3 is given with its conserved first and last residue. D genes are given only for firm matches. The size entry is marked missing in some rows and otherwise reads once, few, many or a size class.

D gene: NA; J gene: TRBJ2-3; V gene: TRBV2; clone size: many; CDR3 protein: CAGEGGTDTQYF; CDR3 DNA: TGTGCCGGTGAGGGAGGCACAGATACGCAGTATTTT
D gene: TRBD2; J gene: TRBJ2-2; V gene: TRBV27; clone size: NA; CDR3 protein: CASSPLWGAGGTGELFF; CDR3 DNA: TGTGCCAGCAGTCCTCTTTGGGGGGCGGGGGGTACCGGGGAGCTGTTTTTT
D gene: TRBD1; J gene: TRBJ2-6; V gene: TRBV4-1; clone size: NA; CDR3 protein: CASSSTGGGANVLTF; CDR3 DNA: TGCGCCAGCAGTTCAACAGGGGGCGGGGCCAACGTCCTGACTTTC
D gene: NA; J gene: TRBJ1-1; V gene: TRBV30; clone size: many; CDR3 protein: CAWRGGHNTEAFF; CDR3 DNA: TGTGCCTGGAGGGGCGGGCACAACACTGAAGCTTTCTTT
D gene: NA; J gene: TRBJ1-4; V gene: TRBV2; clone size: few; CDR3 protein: CASVGTMGDEKLFF; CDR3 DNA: TGTGCCAGCGTCGGAACTATGGGCGATGAAAAACTGTTTTTT
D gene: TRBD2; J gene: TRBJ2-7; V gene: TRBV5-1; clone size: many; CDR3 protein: CASSLVLAGMSYEQYF; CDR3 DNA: TGCGCCAGCAGCTTGGTTCTAGCGGGGATGTCCTACGAGCAGTACTTC
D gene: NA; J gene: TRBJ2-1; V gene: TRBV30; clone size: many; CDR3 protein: CAWSVRSYNEQFF; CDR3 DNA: TGTGCCTGGAGTGTACGATCCTACAATGAGCAGTTCTTC
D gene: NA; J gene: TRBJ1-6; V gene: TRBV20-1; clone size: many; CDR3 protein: CSASTAGGNSPLHF; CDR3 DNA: TGCAGTGCTAGTACGGCGGGGGGCAATTCACCCCTCCACTTT
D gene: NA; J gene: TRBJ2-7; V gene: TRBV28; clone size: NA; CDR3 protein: CASNRVSSYEQYF; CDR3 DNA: TGTGCCAGTAATCGTGTGTCCTCCTACGAGCAGTACTTC
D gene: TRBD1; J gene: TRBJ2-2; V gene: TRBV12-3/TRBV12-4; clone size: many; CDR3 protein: CASSVDRGWPGELFF; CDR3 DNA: TGTGCCAGCAGTGTGGACAGGGGGTGGCCCGGGGAGCTGTTTTTT
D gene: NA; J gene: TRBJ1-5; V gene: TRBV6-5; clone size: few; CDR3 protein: CASSYLRDGNQPQHF; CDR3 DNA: TGTGCCAGCAGTTACCTCCGGGACGGAAATCAGCCCCAGCATTTT
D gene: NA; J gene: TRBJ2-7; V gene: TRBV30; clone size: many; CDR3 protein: CAWRTAGHEQYF; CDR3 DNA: TGTGCCTGGAGGACCGCCGGACACGAGCAGTACTTC
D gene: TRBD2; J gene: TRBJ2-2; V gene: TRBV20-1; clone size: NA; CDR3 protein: CSAPIREGGELFF; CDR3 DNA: TGCAGTGCTCCCATACGGGAGGGCGGGGAGCTGTTTTTT
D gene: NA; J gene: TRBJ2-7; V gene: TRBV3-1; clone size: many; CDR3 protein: CASSQEQGWNSYEQYF; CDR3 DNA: TGTGCCAGCAGCCAAGAGCAGGGATGGAACTCCTACGAGCAGTACTTC
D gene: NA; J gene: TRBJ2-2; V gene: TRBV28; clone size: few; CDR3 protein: CASSLPGVTGELFF; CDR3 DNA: TGTGCCAGCAGTTTACCGGGAGTCACCGGGGAGCTGTTTTTT
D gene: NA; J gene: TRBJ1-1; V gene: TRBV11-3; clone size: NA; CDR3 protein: CASSLDPIQNTEAFF; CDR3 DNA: TGTGCCAGCAGCTTAGATCCCATTCAGAACACTGAAGCTTTCTTT
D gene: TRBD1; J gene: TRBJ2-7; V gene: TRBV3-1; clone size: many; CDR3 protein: CASSQDLGQGAYEQYF; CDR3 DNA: TGTGCCAGCAGCCAAGATTTAGGGCAGGGGGCCTACGAGCAGTACTTC
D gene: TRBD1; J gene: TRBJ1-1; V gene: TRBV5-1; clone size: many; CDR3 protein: CASRPQGAKNTEAFF; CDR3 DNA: TGCGCCAGCAGGCCTCAGGGGGCTAAGAACACTGAAGCTTTCTTT
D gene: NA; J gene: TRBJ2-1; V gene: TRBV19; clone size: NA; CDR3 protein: CASSKVAYDEQFF; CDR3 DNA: TGTGCCAGTAGTAAGGTAGCATATGATGAGCAGTTCTTC
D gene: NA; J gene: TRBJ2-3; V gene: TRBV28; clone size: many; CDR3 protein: CASIEFGRADTQYF; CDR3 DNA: TGTGCCAGCATAGAGTTTGGCAGGGCAGATACGCAGTATTTT
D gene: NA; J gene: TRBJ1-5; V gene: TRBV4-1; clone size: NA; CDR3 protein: CASRPTVDRRNQPQHF; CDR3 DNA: TGCGCCAGCAGGCCCACCGTAGACAGGCGCAATCAGCCCCAGCATTTT
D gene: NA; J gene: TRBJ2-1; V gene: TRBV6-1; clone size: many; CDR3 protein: CASSPHRDTTYNEQFF; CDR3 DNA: TGTGCCAGCAGTCCCCACCGGGATACCACCTACAATGAGCAGTTCTTC
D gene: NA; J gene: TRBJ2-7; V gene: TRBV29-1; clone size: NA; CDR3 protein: CSVDDSSYEQYF; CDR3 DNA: TGCAGCGTTGATGATAGCTCCTACGAGCAGTACTTC
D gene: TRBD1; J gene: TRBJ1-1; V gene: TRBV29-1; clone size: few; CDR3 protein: CSVEGTGGKNTEAFF; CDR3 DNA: TGCAGCGTTGAAGGGACAGGGGGCAAGAACACTGAAGCTTTCTTT
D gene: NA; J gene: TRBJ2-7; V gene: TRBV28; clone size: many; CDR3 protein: CASSPPDGYEQYF; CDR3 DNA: TGTGCCAGCAGCCCTCCCGACGGGTACGAGCAGTACTTC
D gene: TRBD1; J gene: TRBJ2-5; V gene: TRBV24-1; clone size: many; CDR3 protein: CATSAPGQLGETQYF; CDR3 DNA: TGTGCCACCAGTGCCCCGGGACAGCTCGGAGAGACCCAGTACTTC
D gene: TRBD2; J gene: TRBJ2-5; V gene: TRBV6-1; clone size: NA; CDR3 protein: CASTPGTSGFSLTQYF; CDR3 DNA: TGTGCCAGCACTCCAGGGACTAGCGGGTTCTCGTTGACCCAGTACTTC
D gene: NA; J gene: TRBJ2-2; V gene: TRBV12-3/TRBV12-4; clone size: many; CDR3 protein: CASSLSVSAGELFF; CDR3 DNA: TGTGCCAGCAGTTTAAGTGTGTCCGCCGGGGAGCTGTTTTTT
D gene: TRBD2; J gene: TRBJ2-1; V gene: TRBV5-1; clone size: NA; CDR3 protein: CASSLGVGGRALDEQFF; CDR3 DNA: TGCGCCAGCAGCTTGGGGGTTGGCGGGAGGGCCTTAGATGAGCAGTTCTTC
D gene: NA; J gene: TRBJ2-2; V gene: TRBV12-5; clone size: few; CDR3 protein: CASGLDTGELFF; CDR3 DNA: TGTGCTAGTGGTTTGGATACCGGGGAGCTGTTTTTT
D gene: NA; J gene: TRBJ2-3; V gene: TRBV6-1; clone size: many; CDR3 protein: CASSPPEDSGDTQYF; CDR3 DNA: TGTGCCAGCAGCCCCCCCGAAGACTCCGGAGATACGCAGTATTTT
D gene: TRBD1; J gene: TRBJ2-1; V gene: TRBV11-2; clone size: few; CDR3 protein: CASSLVQGVSYNEQSF; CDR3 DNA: TGTGCCAGCAGCTTAGTGCAGGGGGTGTCCTACAATGAGCAGTCCTTC
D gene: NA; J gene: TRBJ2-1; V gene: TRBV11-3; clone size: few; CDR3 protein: CASSKGVWGSGSYNEQFF; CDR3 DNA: TGTGCCAGCAGCAAGGGGGTTTGGGGGTCCGGCTCCTACAATGAGCAGTTCTTC
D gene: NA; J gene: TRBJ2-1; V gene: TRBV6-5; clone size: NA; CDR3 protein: CASSYSLPREQFF; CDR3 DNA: TGTGCCAGCAGTTACTCGCTCCCTAGGGAGCAGTTCTTC
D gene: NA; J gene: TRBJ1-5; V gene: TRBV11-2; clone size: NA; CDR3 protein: CASSLDSLGNQPQHF; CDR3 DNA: TGTGCCAGCAGCTTAGACAGTCTGGGCAATCAGCCCCAGCATTTT
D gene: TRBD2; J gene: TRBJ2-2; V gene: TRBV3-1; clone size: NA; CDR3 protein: CASSQLGLAGGRNTGDLFF; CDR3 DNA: TGTGCCAGCAGCCAATTGGGACTAGCGGGAGGAAGAAACACCGGGGACCTGTTTTTT
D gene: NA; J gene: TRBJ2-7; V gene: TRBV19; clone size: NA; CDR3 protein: CASSISPEGRITYEQYF; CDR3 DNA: TGTGCCAGTAGTATATCCCCCGAGGGACGGATAACCTACGAGCAGTACTTC
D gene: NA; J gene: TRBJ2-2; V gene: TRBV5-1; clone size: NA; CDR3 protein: CASSEGWASAGELFF; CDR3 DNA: TGCGCCAGCAGCGAAGGATGGGCTTCGGCCGGGGAGCTGTTTTTT
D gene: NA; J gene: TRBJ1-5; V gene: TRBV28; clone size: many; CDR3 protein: CASSLSRHDNQPQHF; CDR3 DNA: TGTGCCAGCAGTTTATCCAGGCACGATAATCAGCCCCAGCATTTT
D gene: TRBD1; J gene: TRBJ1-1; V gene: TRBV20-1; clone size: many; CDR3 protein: CSAGGQRNTEAFF; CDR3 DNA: TGCAGTGCTGGGGGACAGCGGAACACTGAAGCTTTCTTT
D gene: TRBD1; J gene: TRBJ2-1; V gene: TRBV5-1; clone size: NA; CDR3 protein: CASSLRQGAYEQFF; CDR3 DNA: TGCGCCAGCAGCTTGAGGCAGGGGGCGTACGAGCAGTTCTTC
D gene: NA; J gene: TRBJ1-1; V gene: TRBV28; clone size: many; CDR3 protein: CASSSYPTLGRSGTEAFF; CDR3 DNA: TGTGCCAGCAGTTCTTATCCTACCCTCGGACGAAGCGGCACTGAAGCTTTCTTT
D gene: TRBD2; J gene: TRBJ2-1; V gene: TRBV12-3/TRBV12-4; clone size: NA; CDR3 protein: CASSLVPAGGRDEQFF; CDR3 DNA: TGTGCCAGCAGTTTGGTCCCAGCGGGGGGGCGGGATGAGCAGTTCTTC
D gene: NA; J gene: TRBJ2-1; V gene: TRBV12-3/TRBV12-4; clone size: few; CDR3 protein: CASCLLVGGYNEQFF; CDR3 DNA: TGTGCCAGCTGTTTACTTGTGGGGGGATACAATGAGCAGTTCTTC
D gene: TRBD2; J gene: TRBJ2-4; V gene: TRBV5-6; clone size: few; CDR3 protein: CASSLGNGRSGKNIQYF; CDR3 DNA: TGTGCCAGCAGCCTGGGTAACGGGAGGTCCGGCAAAAACATTCAGTACTTC
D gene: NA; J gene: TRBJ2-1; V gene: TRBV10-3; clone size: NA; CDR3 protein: CAISDGTNNEQFF; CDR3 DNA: TGTGCCATCAGTGACGGGACAAACAATGAGCAGTTCTTC
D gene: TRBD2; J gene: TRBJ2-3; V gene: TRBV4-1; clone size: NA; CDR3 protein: CASSKTSAGAADTQYF; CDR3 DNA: TGCGCCAGCAGCAAGACTAGCGCCGGGGCGGCAGATACGCAGTATTTT
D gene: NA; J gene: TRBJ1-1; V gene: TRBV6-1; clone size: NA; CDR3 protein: CASTSPNSHTEAFF; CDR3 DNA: TGTGCCAGCACCTCCCCCAACAGTCACACTGAAGCTTTCTTT